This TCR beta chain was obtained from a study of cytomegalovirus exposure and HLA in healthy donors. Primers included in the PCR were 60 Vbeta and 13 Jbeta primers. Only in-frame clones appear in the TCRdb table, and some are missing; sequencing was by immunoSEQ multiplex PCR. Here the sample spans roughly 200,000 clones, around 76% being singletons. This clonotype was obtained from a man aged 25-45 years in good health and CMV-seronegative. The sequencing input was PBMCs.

The CDR3 nucleotides read TGTGCCAGCAAGGGGGCCAGGGGTCACCAAGAGACCCAGTACTTC. Translation gives CASKGARGHQETQYF. The gene calls are TRBV11-2 and TRBJ2-5; 7 nucleotides match TRBD1. V was clipped by 7 bases and J by 0 bases; unmatched bases: 8. Germline lookup yields CDR1 SGHAT and CDR2 FQNNGV. This CDR3 contains 15 residues.